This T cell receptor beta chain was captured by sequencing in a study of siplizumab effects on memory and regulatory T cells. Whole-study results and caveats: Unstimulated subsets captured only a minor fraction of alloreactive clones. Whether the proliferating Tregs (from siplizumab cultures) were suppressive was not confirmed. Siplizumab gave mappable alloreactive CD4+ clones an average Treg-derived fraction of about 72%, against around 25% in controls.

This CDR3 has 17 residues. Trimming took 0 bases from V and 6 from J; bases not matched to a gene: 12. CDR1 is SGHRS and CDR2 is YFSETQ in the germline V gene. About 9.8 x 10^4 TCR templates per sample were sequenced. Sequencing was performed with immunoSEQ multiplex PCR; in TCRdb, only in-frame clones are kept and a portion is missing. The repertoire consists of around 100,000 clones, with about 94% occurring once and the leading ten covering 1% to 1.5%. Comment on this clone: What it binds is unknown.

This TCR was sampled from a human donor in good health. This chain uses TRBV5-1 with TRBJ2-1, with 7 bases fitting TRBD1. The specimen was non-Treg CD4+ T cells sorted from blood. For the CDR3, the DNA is TGCGCCAGCAGCTTGGCCAAAGCACAGGGGTTGTTCAATGAGCAGTTCTTC. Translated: CASSLAKAQGLFNEQFF. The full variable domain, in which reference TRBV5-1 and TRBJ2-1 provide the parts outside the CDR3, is KAGVTQTPRYLIKTRGQQVTLSCSPISGHRSVSWYQQTPGQGLQFLFEYFSETQRNKGNFPGRFSGRQFSNSRSEMNVSTLELGDSALYLCASSLAKAQGLFNEQFFGPGTRLTVL.